This passage covers 25 T cell receptor beta chains from one sample sequenced in a study of CD8 T cells in ankylosing spondylitis. TCRdb recomputed calls from the 5' RACE reads with MiXCR, one row per CDR3 protein. The data show around 100,000 distinct CDR3 sequences, less than 25% seen once. Sequencing was carried out using synovial fluid, either unsorted or a sorted T cell fraction (not recorded which). All receptors derive from a male donor with ankylosing spondylitis.

This clonotype was counted at least ten times. V usage is TRBV20-1 and J usage is TRBJ2-6; D remains ambiguous. There are 14 residues in the CDR3. The V and J ends lost 4 bases and 1 base respectively, with 8 bases between them. CDR1 DFQATT and CDR2 SNEGSKA come from the germline V gene (reference sequence). The CDR3 protein is CSAKEQSGANVLTF. CDR3 nucleotides: TGCAGTGCTAAGGAACAATCTGGGGCCAACGTCCTGACTTTC.

The chain couples TRBV25-1 to TRBJ2-1; 7 bases are shared with TRBD2. J lost 0 bases, V lost 7 bases, and 9 bases had no gene match. The CDR3 is 16 residues long. The germline CDR1 and CDR2 sequences are MGHDK and SYGVNS. CDR3 DNA: TGTGCCAGCACCTCTGGTGGGAGGGGCTCCTACAATGAGCAGTTCTTC. Protein sequence: CASTSGGRGSYNEQFF.

The V gene is TRBV10-2, the J gene TRBJ2-5; no clear D. The ends were cut back, 8 bases at V and 4 bases at J, with 11 bases in the middle. Germline lookup yields CDR1 WSHSY and CDR2 SAAADI. CDR3 length: 12 amino acids. The CDR3 sequence: CASGSLVETQYF. CDR3 DNA: TGCGCCAGCGGCTCCCTTGTAGAGACCCAGTACTTC.

The chain links TRBV20-1 to TRBJ2-1, with a tentative D call TRBD2 (6 bases). The CDR3 runs to 14 residues. The germline V gene has CDR1 DFQATT and CDR2 SNEGSKA (reference sequence). Deletions cut 7 bases from V and 6 bases from J, with 19 bases between. CDR3 sequence reads: CSVKLDYAGNEQFF. In nucleotides, the CDR3 is TGCAGTGTTAAATTGGACTACGCGGGCAATGAGCAGTTCTTC.

Only a few counts were recorded for this clonotype. This chain joins TRBV27 and TRBJ2-7; TRBD2 matches 12 bases. The CDR3 has 15 amino acids. V shed 3 bases, J shed 7 bases, and the junction held 7 bases outside the gene matches. CDR1 is MNHEY and CDR2 is SMNVEV in the germline V gene (reference sequence). The CDR3 region is CASSFLAGGPGEQYF. In DNA form, the CDR3 reads TGTGCCAGCAGTTTCCTAGCGGGAGGGCCGGGTGAGCAGTACTTC.

The V and J genes are TRBV7-2 and TRBJ2-7; D possibly corresponds to TRBD2 (5 bases). V lost 5 bases, J lost 4 bases, and 18 bases lay in between. Germline CDR1 SGHTA, CDR2 FQGNSA. This CDR3 is 15 amino acids long. CDR3 loop: CASSPGPLRAYEQYF. The CDR3 region has the DNA TGTGCCAGCAGCCCCGGGCCCCTGAGGGCGTACGAGCAGTACTTC.

This clonotype was seen a few times. The rearrangement links TRBV12-3 or TRBV12-4 to TRBJ1-5, with D possibly matching TRBD1 (5 bases). V was trimmed by 2 bases and J by 7 bases, leaving 15 bases between them. CDR3 length equals 15 residues. Here the CDR3 reads CASSLLIAGSQPQHF. CDR3 nucleotides: TGTGCCAGCAGTTTACTGATCGCAGGGTCCCAGCCCCAGCATTTT.

The V call is TRBV19, the J call TRBJ2-5; no definite D call. There are 14 residues in the CDR3. Germline V gives CDR1 LNHDA, CDR2 SQIVND (reference sequence). V was shortened by 5 bases and J by 1 base, with 11 bases between the two germline ends. The CDR3 region has the DNA TGTGCCAGTAGTGCACTGTGGGGCCAAGAGACCCAGTACTTC. Its protein product is CASSALWGQETQYF.

This clonotype was seen a few times. The V and J genes are TRBV30 and TRBJ1-2, with D possibly being TRBD1 (5 bases). V was clipped by 8 bases and J by 7 bases, with 14 bases between them. The CDR3 runs 11 residues. The germline CDR1 and CDR2 sequences are GTSNPN and SVGIG (reference sequence). The CDR3 nucleotides read TGTGCCAGCCAGAGAGGGGTTGGCTACACCTTC. Protein: CASQRGVGYTF. Full variable domain (remainder filled in from reference TRBV30 and TRBJ1-2): SQTIHQWPATLVQPVGSPLSLECTVEGTSNPNLYWYRQAAGRGLQLLFYSVGIGQISSEVPQNLSASRPQDRQFILSSKKLLLSDSGFYLCASQRGVGYTFGSGTRLTVV.

This clonotype showed up many times. The chain is built from TRBV27 and TRBJ1-4, with 8 positions matching TRBD1. CDR1 is MNHEY, CDR2 SMNVEV, per germline (reference sequence). CDR3 length: 14 residues. V was pared by 3 bases and J by 6 bases, with 3 bases of the junction left unmatched. The DNA for the CDR3 is TGTGCCAGCAGTTTGCGACAGGGGCATGAAAAACTGTTTTTT. It encodes CASSLRQGHEKLFF.

This clonotype was found many times. The genes are TRBV5-1 and TRBJ2-5; 7 bases line up with TRBD2. The CDR3 totals 15 residues. The germline V gene encodes CDR1 SGHRS and CDR2 YFSETQ. V was clipped by 3 bases and J by 0 bases; unmatched bases: 5. The CDR3 loop reads CASSSGGTYQETQYF. The CDR3 coding sequence is TGCGCCAGCAGCTCCGGGGGGACTTACCAAGAGACCCAGTACTTC.

V usage is TRBV7-2 and J usage is TRBJ1-1; D perhaps matches TRBD1 (5 bases). V lost 1 base, J lost 5 bases, and 14 bases lay in between. The germline V gene encodes CDR1 SGHTA and CDR2 FQGNSA. The CDR3 consists of 15 residues. The CDR3 bases are TGTGCCAGCAGCTTAGTGTGGCAGGGAGGGACTGAAGCTTTCTTT. It yields the protein CASSLVWQGGTEAFF.

The table lists this clonotype with many counts. The chain recombines TRBV12-3 or TRBV12-4 with TRBJ2-5; D ambiguous. This CDR3 is built from 13 residues. V was shortened by 7 bases and J by 4 bases, with 13 bases between the two germline ends. The CDR3 DNA follows: TGTGCCAGCACCCTGGGCGGAGTAGAGACCCAGTACTTC. Protein sequence: CASTLGGVETQYF.

This clonotype was seen repeatedly, ten times or more. This chain connects TRBV27 to TRBJ2-1, with TRBD2 identical over 11 bases. CDR3 size: 16 residues. Losses at the gene ends were 1 base for V and 10 bases for J; bases not matched to a gene: 9. Germline loops: CDR1 MNHEY, CDR2 SMNVEV (reference sequence). DNA for the CDR3: TGTGCCAGCAGTTTATTAGCGGGACTAGCGGCACCCGAGCAGTTCTTC. It is translated as CASSLLAGLAAPEQFF.

The chain links TRBV5-1 to TRBJ2-5; 10 nucleotides align to TRBD2. The CDR3 has 16 amino acids. Trimming removed 2 bases from V and 4 bases from J; junction bases left unmatched: 8. CDR1 and CDR2 from the germline V gene are SGHRS and YFSETQ. CDR3 nucleotide sequence: TGCGCCAGCAGCTTTGCTCTAGCGGGAGTCGGAGAGACCCAGTACTTC. Its protein is CASSFALAGVGETQYF.

This clonotype has just a few counts. The V gene is TRBV12-3 or TRBV12-4, the J gene TRBJ2-2; 10 bases line up with TRBD2. Trimming removed 8 bases from V and 6 bases from J; junction bases left unmatched: 9. The CDR3 runs 15 residues. The CDR3 nucleotides read TGTGCCAGCGGATTCAGCGGGAGGGCATCCGGGGAGCTGTTTTTT. It codes for CASGFSGRASGELFF.

The chain recombines TRBV24-1 with TRBJ1-2; 7 bases map to TRBD1. Germline V CDR1 and CDR2: KGHDR, SFDVKD. The CDR3 covers 13 residues. Trimming at V came to 5 bases and at J to 4 bases, leaving 3 bases not matched to a gene. In DNA, the CDR3 is TGTGCCACCAGTGGGGACAGTACCTATGGCTACACCTTC. It codes for CATSGDSTYGYTF.

This rearrangement joins TRBV29-1 to TRBJ1-1, with 8 bases fitting TRBD1. V lost 7 bases to trimming and J lost 4 bases; unmatched junction nucleotides: 2. The CDR3 is 11 residues long. Germline CDR1 reads SQVTM; CDR2 reads ANQGSEA. CDR3 sequence: CSAGQGTEAFF. The CDR3 DNA sequence: TGCAGCGCCGGACAGGGCACTGAAGCTTTCTTT. The whole variable domain, filled in from reference TRBV29-1 and TRBJ1-1, reads SAVISQKPSRDICQRGTSLTIQCQVDSQVTMMFWYRQQPGQSLTLIATANQGSEATYESGFVIDKFPISRPNLTFSTLTVSNMSPEDSSIYLCSAGQGTEAFFGQGTRLTVV.

This clonotype was observed a few times. The rearrangement uses TRBV28 and TRBJ1-2, with 7 bases that match TRBD1. The CDR3 consists of 14 residues. The V gene end was trimmed by 3 bases and the J gene end by 6 bases; junction bases not matched to a gene: 7. Germline V gene data show CDR1 as MDHEN and CDR2 as SYDVKM. The DNA of the CDR3 is TGTGCCAGCAGTTTGGCCGGCAGGGGGGATGGCTACACCTTC. Protein: CASSLAGRGDGYTF.

The chain carries TRBV19 and TRBJ2-5; perhaps TRBD2 as D (6 bases). Trimming stripped 7 bases from V and 5 bases from J, with 20 bases between. The CDR3 is 15 amino acids. Looked up from germline, CDR1 is LNHDA and CDR2 is SQIVND (reference sequence). The CDR3 DNA is TGTGCCAGTACCAAATACCCCGGGACTCCCGAGACCCAGTACTTC. Amino acids: CASTKYPGTPETQYF.

This clonotype was detected ten times or more. The chain couples TRBV6-1 to TRBJ2-2, with D unclear. This CDR3 comprises 13 residues. The germline CDR1 and CDR2 sequences are MNHNS and SASEGT. The V gene lost 6 bases and the J gene lost 6 bases, with 11 bases spanning the gap. The CDR3 region is CASRSGFAGELFF. CDR3 nucleotides: TGTGCCAGCAGATCGGGTTTCGCCGGGGAGCTGTTTTTT.

The rearrangement links TRBV2 to TRBJ1-2; tentatively, D is TRBD1 (6 bases). Trimming cost V 7 bases and J 4 bases, with 13 bases left between them. The germline V gene has CDR1 SNHLY and CDR2 FYNNEI. CDR3 length: 13 residues. The CDR3 is CASNPQGGYGYTF. The CDR3 DNA reads as TGTGCCAGCAACCCACAGGGTGGCTATGGCTACACCTTC.

The V call is TRBV11-3, the J call TRBJ2-1; 12 nucleotides match TRBD2. After removal of 5 bases from V and 1 base from J, the junction contained 3 bases not matched to a gene. The V gene's germline CDR1 is SGHNT and CDR2 YENEEA. This CDR3 region has 16 residues. The CDR3 protein is CASSGLAGISYNEQFF. The DNA of the CDR3 is TGTGCCAGCAGCGGACTAGCGGGAATTTCCTACAATGAGCAGTTCTTC.

This clonotype was detected a few times. The J gene is TRBJ2-1, the V gene TRBV27; either TRBD1 or TRBD2 may supply D (6 bases each). This CDR3 contains 15 residues. Germline V gene data show CDR1 as MNHEY and CDR2 as SMNVEV (reference sequence). Trimming took off 4 bases at V and 4 bases at J, with 14 bases between the two ends. DNA of the CDR3: TGTGCCAGCAGTTACCGGGGGCAGCCGTACAATGAGCAGTTCTTC. As protein: CASSYRGQPYNEQFF.

This clonotype came up once. V is TRBV24-1 and J is TRBJ2-1; tentative D call: TRBD2 (6 bases). V was shortened by 7 bases and J by 9 bases, with 15 bases between the two germline ends. Germline V CDR1 and CDR2: KGHDR, SFDVKD. This CDR3 is built from 13 residues. The chain's CDR3 is CATSSLSGSEQFF. In DNA form, the CDR3 reads TGTGCCACCAGCTCACTTAGCGGCAGTGAGCAGTTCTTC.